This entry lists 20 T cell receptor beta chains sequenced from one sample in a study of chemoradiotherapy in HPV16-positive cancers. Assay used: immunoSEQ multiplex PCR; TCRdb lists only in-frame clones, some missing. In the table there are 20,000 to 25,000 clones, around 87% of which are singletons. The sequencing used blood, collected from a patient who underwent chemoradiotherapy. The receptors derive from a human donor with HPV-associated anogenital cancer.

The rearrangement links TRBV29-1 to TRBJ2-2; 9 bases fit TRBD2. Germline V gives CDR1 SQVTM, CDR2 ANQGSEA. The V and J ends lost 5 bases and 4 bases, in that order; junction bases with no gene match: 5. The CDR3 runs 14 residues. DNA for the CDR3: TGCAGCGTTCTACTAGCGGGTAGCACCGGGGAGCTGTTTTTT. As protein: CSVLLAGSTGELFF.

V gene TRBV7-6 combines with J gene TRBJ2-5; D tentatively fits TRBD1 or TRBD2 (6 bases each). This CDR3 region has 15 residues. V gave up 5 bases and J gave up 5 bases, with 18 bases separating them. From germline, CDR1 is SGHVS and CDR2 FNYEAQ. CDR3 DNA sequence: TGTGCCAGCAGCGATCGGTGGGGGGCGGAGGAGACCCAGTACTTC. It yields the protein CASSDRWGAEETQYF. The variable domain in full, with the rest retrieved from reference TRBV7-6 and TRBJ2-5, is GAGVSQSPRYKVTKRGQDVALRCDPISGHVSLYWYRQALGQGPEFLTYFNYEAQQDKSGLPNDRFSAERPEGSISTLTIQRTEQRDSAMYRCASSDRWGAEETQYFGPGTRLLVL.

The J gene is TRBJ2-1, the V gene TRBV7-9, with D possibly matching TRBD1 (6 bases). Trimming cost V 5 bases and J 5 bases, with 10 bases left between them. CDR1 SEHNR and CDR2 FQNEAQ come from the germline V gene (reference sequence). This CDR3 spans 13 amino acids. CDR3 bases: TGTGCCAGCAGCCGTACAGGGAACAATGAGCAGTTCTTC. This translates into CASSRTGNNEQFF.

The genes are TRBV7-2 and TRBJ2-3, with D maybe TRBD1 (6 bases). Germline loops: CDR1 SGHTA, CDR2 FQGNSA. The length of the CDR3 is 16 residues. Deletions cut 0 bases from V and 6 bases from J, with 16 bases between. The CDR3 DNA reads as TGTGCCAGCAGCTTAGCGCTCGGGACATCCCTGGATACGCAGTATTTT. It yields the protein CASSLALGTSLDTQYF.

The chain combines TRBV18 with TRBJ1-1; the D is unclear. CDR1 and CDR2 (germline): KGHSH, LQKENI. V was shortened by 2 bases and J by 2 bases, with 12 bases between the two germline ends. The CDR3 is made up of 15 amino acids. CDR3 coding DNA: TGTGCCAGCTCACCAACCTCGGACGTTAACACTGAAGCTTTCTTT. It yields the protein CASSPTSDVNTEAFF.

The chain recombines TRBV7-2 with TRBJ2-1; D remains unclear. The CDR3 loop spans 15 amino acids. Between the trimmed V and J ends, which lost 2 bases and 3 bases, there was a span of 11 bases. Germline assignment: CDR1 SGHTA and CDR2 FQGNSA. The DNA for the CDR3 is TGTGCCAGCAGCTTAAGTTCGGTCAGCTACAATGAGCAGTTCTTC. Translation: CASSLSSVSYNEQFF.

The rearrangement uses TRBV28 and TRBJ1-5; no clear D gene. V was pared by 2 bases and J by 4 bases, with 9 bases between. Per the germline V gene, CDR1 is MDHEN and CDR2 is SYDVKM. This CDR3 spans 14 amino acids. The CDR3 DNA reads TGTGCCAGCAGTTTAATCACAGTAAATCAGCCCCAGCATTTT. Its translation: CASSLITVNQPQHF.

This clone was seen only once. V usage is TRBV2 and J usage is TRBJ2-2, with D tentatively TRBD1 (6 bases). Per germline, CDR1 SNHLY and CDR2 FYNNEI. V dropped 7 bases and J dropped 6 bases, with 18 bases sitting between them. CDR3 size: 15 residues. The CDR3 spells CASISQGLWSGELFF. The CDR3 region has the DNA TGTGCCAGCATCTCTCAGGGGTTATGGTCCGGGGAGCTGTTTTTT.

For this clone: Germline and junction disagree at one end, which may indicate a read error. The chain employs TRBV29-1 and TRBJ1-3; D unresolved. The CDR3 extends over 11 amino acids. Germline loops: CDR1 SQVTM, CDR2 ANQGSEA. CDR3 DNA: TGCAGCGTCGAAGTGGGAAACACCATATATTTT. Encoded protein: CSVEVGNTIYF. Combining the CDR3 with reference TRBV29-1 and TRBJ1-3 gives the whole variable domain SAVISQKPSRDICQRGTSLTIQCQVDSQVTMMFWYRQQPGQSLTLIATANQGSEATYESGFVIDKFPISRPNLTFSTLTVSNMSPEDSSIYLCSVEVGNTIYFGEGSWLTVV.

V and J are TRBV5-1 and TRBJ2-7; the match to TRBD2 covers 7 bases. The CDR3 spans 15 residues. Trimming took 0 bases from V and 7 from J; bases not matched to a gene: 10. Germline CDR1 SGHRS, CDR2 YFSETQ. In DNA form, the CDR3 reads TGCGCCAGCAGCTTGGGCCTAGCGGCTCTCCCAGAGCAGTACTTC. Residues: CASSLGLAALPEQYF.

The chain combines TRBV6-5 with TRBJ1-5; D gene ambiguous. Trimming took off 0 bases at V and 6 bases at J, with 12 bases between the two ends. The CDR3 extends over 15 amino acids. The germline gives CDR1 MNHEY, CDR2 SVGAGI. This chain's CDR3 is CASSYSDSRVQPQHF. CDR3 sequence (DNA): TGTGCCAGCAGTTACTCCGACTCAAGGGTTCAGCCCCAGCATTTT.

The rearrangement links TRBV7-9 to TRBJ2-7, with D maybe TRBD1 (5 bases). Trimming stripped 2 bases from V and 12 bases from J, with 14 bases between. This CDR3 is built from 12 residues. The germline V gene encodes CDR1 SEHNR and CDR2 FQNEAQ (reference sequence). This CDR3 reads CASSLRSDTLYF. The CDR3 DNA reads as TGTGCCAGCAGCTTACGATCGGACACGCTGTACTTC.

The genes are TRBV7-2 and TRBJ2-3; D is ambiguous. From germline, CDR1 is SGHTA and CDR2 FQGNSA. Trimming pared 3 bases from V and 4 bases from J, leaving 5 bases between. This CDR3 spans 12 amino acids. The CDR3 bases are TGTGCCAGCAGCTTCTTCCCAGATACGCAGTATTTT. Translating gives CASSFFPDTQYF. The entire variable domain, with the rest obtained from reference TRBV7-2 and TRBJ2-3, is as follows: GAGVSQSPSNKVTEKGKDVELRCDPISGHTALYWYRQSLGQGLEFLIYFQGNSAPDKSGLPSDRFSAERTGGSVSTLTIQRTQQEDSAVYLCASSFFPDTQYFGPGTRLTVL.

The chain couples TRBV11-2 to TRBJ2-1; D might be TRBD2 (5 bases). V lost 0 bases, J lost 0 bases, and 9 bases lay in between. The CDR3 length is 16 residues. Germline loops: CDR1 SGHAT, CDR2 FQNNGV. CDR3 region: CASSLDPGSSYNEQFF. The CDR3 region has the DNA TGTGCCAGCAGCTTAGATCCGGGGAGCTCCTACAATGAGCAGTTCTTC.

The rearrangement uses TRBV6-5 and TRBJ2-7, with D perhaps TRBD2 (6 bases). Germline loops: CDR1 MNHEY, CDR2 SVGAGI. Trimming took off 8 bases at V and 2 bases at J, with 16 bases between the two ends. The CDR3 extends over 14 amino acids. CDR3 coding DNA: TGTGCCAGCCAAATTGGGGGGATCCCCTACGAGCAGTACTTC. Protein: CASQIGGIPYEQYF.

This clone was picked up a small number of times. The chain carries TRBV6-1 and TRBJ1-3; D is unclear. Trimming left V 2 bases short and J 7 bases short, with 15 bases between. Germline lookup yields CDR1 MNHNS and CDR2 SASEGT. The CDR3 contains 15 residues. CDR3 in amino acids: CASSEMVSAENTIYF. CDR3 bases: TGTGCCAGCAGTGAAATGGTCTCAGCGGAGAACACCATATATTTT.

This clone was seen more than once but under ten times. The chain employs TRBV2 and TRBJ1-2, with D maybe TRBD1 (5 bases). Trimming removed 4 bases from V and 2 bases from J, with 8 bases in between. Germline CDR1 SNHLY, CDR2 FYNNEI. The length of the CDR3 is 13 residues. DNA for the CDR3: TGTGCCAGCAGTGCGACAGAGAACTATGGCTACACCTTC. Its translation: CASSATENYGYTF.

The chain recombines TRBV7-2 with TRBJ2-3; TRBD2 aligns across 10 bases. Germline V CDR1 and CDR2: SGHTA, FQGNSA. Germline trimming cut 2 bases from V and 0 bases from J; bases unmatched to any gene: 5. The CDR3 sequence is 17 residues long. The CDR3 DNA reads TGTGCCAGCAGCTTATCTAGCGGGAGATATAGCACAGATACGCAGTATTTT. This gives the protein CASSLSSGRYSTDTQYF.

The genes are TRBV9 and TRBJ2-7; 12 nucleotides line up with TRBD1. The trim removed 4 bases at V and 6 bases at J, leaving 8 bases unmatched. The CDR3 covers 15 residues. In germline, CDR1 is SGDLS, CDR2 YYNGEE. CDR3 DNA sequence: TGTGCCAGCAGCACCGCCGGGACAGGGGGCATCGAGCAGTACTTC. Residues: CASSTAGTGGIEQYF.

This clone was recorded once. The rearrangement links TRBV5-1 to TRBJ1-1; a weak D match, TRBD1 (6 bases). CDR3 length: 21 amino acids. V shed 7 bases and J shed 1 base, with 35 bases lying between them. Germline V gene lookup returns CDR1 SGHRS and CDR2 YFSETQ. The CDR3 loop is CASHNPRNPENTQGTNTEAFF. The CDR3 bases are TGCGCCAGCCACAACCCGAGGAACCCCGAAAACACACAGGGAACGAACACTGAAGCTTTCTTT.